These T cell receptor beta chains were read from a single sample in a study of T cells in Graves' hyperthyroidism and ophthalmopathy. TCRdb ran MiXCR on the multiplex PCR reads and lists one entry per CDR3 protein. The sample consists of some 300,000 distinct CDR3 sequences, roughly 19% of them appearing once. Sequenced sample: blood. These receptors were obtained from a man aged 45-65 years with Graves' ophthalmopathy. The CDR3 runs from the conserved cysteine through the conserved F or W. A D gene is named only where the DNA matches it firmly. Clone size is not always given. Where it is, it says once, few, many or a class for expanded clones.

cdr3_length j_call clone_size d_call v_call cdr3_nt cdr3_aa
16 TRBJ2-3 many NA TRBV2 TGTGCCAGCAGTGAAGCGCGGACTACATACACAGATACGCAGTATTTT CASSEARTTYTDTQYF
15 TRBJ2-1 many TRBD1 TRBV18 TGTGCCAGCTCAAGTAGGACAGGGGCGGGCAATGAGCAGTTCTTC CASSSRTGAGNEQFF
15 TRBJ1-5 NA NA TRBV10-2 TGCGCCAGCAGTGAAAGCAGGGGTGGAAGTCAGCCCCAGCATTTT CASSESRGGSQPQHF
15 TRBJ2-6 NA NA TRBV2 TGTGCCAGCAGTGTCAACCCCGGAGGGGCCAACGTCCTGACTTTC CASSVNPGGANVLTF
15 TRBJ2-2 NA TRBD2 TRBV11-2 TGTGCCAGCAGTGAAGTAGCGGGAGGGCCCGGGGAGCTGTTTTTT CASSEVAGGPGELFF
16 TRBJ1-3 NA TRBD1 TRBV5-1 TGCGCCAGCAGCTTGATGGGACAGGGATCTGGAAACACCATATATTTT CASSLMGQGSGNTIYF
14 TRBJ2-5 once TRBD1 TRBV24-1 TGTGCCACCAGTGCCCGGACAGGGTCAGAGACCCAGTACTTC CATSARTGSETQYF
14 TRBJ2-7 many NA TRBV12-3/TRBV12-4 TGTGCCAGCAGCCACCCCAGTAAAGTCTCCGAGCAGTACTTC CASSHPSKVSEQYF
14 TRBJ1-5 many NA TRBV7-8 TGTGCCAGCAGCTTAGTTAGGTTAGATCAGCCCCAGCATTTT CASSLVRLDQPQHF
12 TRBJ1-2 few NA TRBV7-9 TGTGCCAGCAGCCAATCCCAATACGGCTACACCTTC CASSQSQYGYTF
14 TRBJ2-2 many NA TRBV11-2 TGTGCCAGCAGCCAAAGGGAGAACACCGGGGAGCTGTTTTTT CASSQRENTGELFF
15 TRBJ2-2 few TRBD2 TRBV7-2 TGTGCCAGCAGCTTACTAGCGGGGGCTACCGGGGAGCTGTTTTTT CASSLLAGATGELFF
15 TRBJ2-7 many TRBD1 TRBV5-1 TGCGCCAGCAGCCCGGGACAGCCTTTTTCCAACGAGCAGTACTTC CASSPGQPFSNEQYF
18 TRBJ2-7 NA TRBD2 TRBV6-9 TGTGCCAGCAGTTATTCCCCTCGCGGGAGGCTCGCGTCCTACGAGCAGTACTTC CASSYSPRGRLASYEQYF
12 TRBJ2-7 many NA TRBV11-2 TGTGCCAGCAGCCCCGGGGTCCGGGAGCAGTACTTC CASSPGVREQYF
14 TRBJ2-7 NA NA TRBV20-1 TGCAGTGCTAGTTCCACCGATAGCTCCTACGAGCAGTACTTC CSASSTDSSYEQYF
19 TRBJ2-1 many NA TRBV20-1 TGCAGTGCTAGAGTCCCCGGGGTGTGGGGAAAGAAGGACTACAATGAGCAGTTCTTC CSARVPGVWGKKDYNEQFF
13 TRBJ1-1 NA NA TRBV6-6 TGTGCCAGCAGTTACAGACAGAACACTGAAGCTTTCTTT CASSYRQNTEAFF
14 TRBJ2-2 NA TRBD1 TRBV10-3 TGTGCCACCTACTCCGGGACAGGGGTCGGGGAGCTGTTTTTT CATYSGTGVGELFF
14 TRBJ1-1 NA NA TRBV6-1 TGTGCCAGCAGTCCCTACAGGGAGTCGACTGAAGCTTTCTTT CASSPYRESTEAFF
16 TRBJ2-2 NA NA TRBV5-4 TGTGCCAGCAGTAGTCCGGGACAACCCCACACCGGGGAGCTGTTTTTT CASSSPGQPHTGELFF
17 TRBJ2-5 NA NA TRBV24-1 TGTGCCGCCAGTGATCTGCCCCAGGGGAGATACCAAGAGACCCAGTACTTC CAASDLPQGRYQETQYF
13 TRBJ2-5 many NA TRBV2 TGTGCCAGCAGCACCGAATCGAGGGAGACCCAGTACTTC CASSTESRETQYF
13 TRBJ1-1 NA NA TRBV5-1 TGCGCCAGCAGCTCCCTTTCGGACACTGAAGCTTTCTTT CASSSLSDTEAFF
13 TRBJ1-1 NA NA TRBV10-3 TGTGCCATCAGTGGGTCGCAAGAGGGTGAAGCTTTCTTT CAISGSQEGEAFF
15 TRBJ2-3 NA TRBD2 TRBV20-1 TGCAGTGCTAGAGTCGGGAGGGCTTGGGCAGATACGCAGTATTTT CSARVGRAWADTQYF
15 TRBJ2-1 NA NA TRBV9 TGTGCCAGCAGCGCTTCATACAGGGAGACCAATGAGCAGTTCTTC CASSASYRETNEQFF
15 TRBJ1-4 many NA TRBV6-1 TGTGCCAGCAAAAGCGCGGGATCCCAAAATGAAAAACTGTTTTTT CASKSAGSQNEKLFF
13 TRBJ1-1 many NA TRBV28 TGTGCCATTCGCCGGGGCATGAACACTGAAGCTTTCTTT CAIRRGMNTEAFF
13 TRBJ2-7 few TRBD2 TRBV28 TGTGCCAGCAAATCCCTAGCGGGACTCGAGCAGTACTTC CASKSLAGLEQYF
15 TRBJ2-4 once NA TRBV5-5 TGTGCCAGCAGCACAACGAGACCAACCAAAAACATTCAGTACTTC CASSTTRPTKNIQYF
15 TRBJ2-2 many TRBD1 TRBV9 TGTGCCAGCAGCGTTGGGACAGGGGGCTCGGGGGAGCTGTTTTTT CASSVGTGGSGELFF
16 TRBJ2-2 many TRBD1 TRBV7-9 TGTGCCAGCAGCCCTCCGGACAGGGCAAACACCGGGGAGCTGTTTTTT CASSPPDRANTGELFF
16 TRBJ2-1 few NA TRBV9 TGTGCCAGCAGCTATAGAGGGCCCCCCGCCTACAATGAGCAGTTCTTC CASSYRGPPAYNEQFF
13 TRBJ2-3 many NA TRBV5-1 TGCGCCAGCGCCCAAGGGCGGGGAGATACGCAGTATTTT CASAQGRGDTQYF
13 TRBJ1-1 few NA TRBV7-2 TGTGCCAGCAGCTTAGTCCTCAGGGTAGGAGCTTTCTTT CASSLVLRVGAFF
14 TRBJ2-7 many TRBD1 TRBV2 TGTGCCAGCAGTGACGGGACAGGGTCCTACGAGCAGTACTTC CASSDGTGSYEQYF
15 TRBJ2-5 many TRBD2 TRBV28 TGTGCCAGCAGGCTCCTTAGCGGGAGTAAAGAGACCCAGTACTTC CASRLLSGSKETQYF
13 TRBJ2-1 many NA TRBV27 TGTGCCAGCACCTTGCGGCCCAACAATGAGCAGTTCTTC CASTLRPNNEQFF
13 TRBJ2-7 few NA TRBV18 TGTGCCAGCTCCCAATCAGGGGACTACGAGCAGTACTTC CASSQSGDYEQYF
13 TRBJ1-6 NA NA TRBV7-9 TGTGCCAGCAGCTTAACATCTAATTCACCCCTCCACTTT CASSLTSNSPLHF
14 TRBJ1-2 NA NA TRBV2 TGTGCCAGCATGCGGGGGACTTCTAACTATGGCTACACCTTC CASMRGTSNYGYTF